Listed below are T cell receptor beta chains from one sample, sequenced in a study of human T cells and chemical hapten exposure. TCRdb recomputed calls from the 5' RACE reads with MiXCR, one row per CDR3 protein. The data show approximately 140,000 distinct CDR3 sequences, with roughly 4% seen just once and over 1.1% held by the top ten. Source of these receptors: a female donor in good health. Each CDR3 is given with its conserved first and last residue. The D gene is left open where the match is weak.

V	J	D	CDR3
TRBV4-3	TRBJ1-2	NA	CASSQDRGLDGYTF
TRBV7-6	TRBJ2-2	NA	CASSFTIDGTGELFF
TRBV11-2	TRBJ1-6	NA	CASSWAGGDNSPLHF
TRBV7-8	TRBJ1-4	NA	CASSFPHPGRDEKLFF
TRBV5-5	TRBJ2-5	NA	CASSRRGLSETQYF
TRBV7-9	TRBJ1-1	TRBD1	CASSWTGGVTEAFF
TRBV4-3	TRBJ1-4	NA	CASSLRDGSRNEKLFF
TRBV5-1	TRBJ1-1	TRBD1	CASTQGTGGFNTEAFF
TRBV21-1	TRBJ2-4	NA	CASSKRSGLGGIKNIQYF
TRBV20-1	TRBJ1-1	NA	CSAQGYTEAFF
TRBV10-3	TRBJ2-3	NA	CAIRGLTSTDTQYF
TRBV7-7	TRBJ2-2	NA	CASSLGSTGNTGELFF
TRBV11-2	TRBJ2-2	TRBD1	CASSYRPTGAAGELFF
TRBV28	TRBJ1-2	TRBD1	CASSPQGARSHGYTF
TRBV19	TRBJ2-1	NA	CASRTSTPSDEQFF
TRBV6-5	TRBJ2-7	TRBD2	CASSYAGAYEQYF
TRBV30	TRBJ2-2	NA	CAWSALVTGELFF
TRBV7-2	TRBJ1-2	NA	CASSRMSGPGSYTF
TRBV5-1	TRBJ2-3	NA	CASSRTDRTDTQYF
TRBV7-9	TRBJ1-6	NA	CASSPVANSPLHF
TRBV7-2	TRBJ1-1	NA	CASSLALLFGRDTNTEAFF
TRBV5-1	TRBJ1-1	NA	CASSLEGLEAFF
TRBV7-2	TRBJ1-2	NA	CASSLNGGSRYGYTF
TRBV20-1	TRBJ2-3	TRBD2	CSASRLAGGLDTQYF
TRBV20-1	TRBJ2-5	TRBD2	CSAREERGGETQYF
TRBV12-3/TRBV12-4	TRBJ2-1	TRBD2	CASSARTSGEDEQFF
TRBV30	TRBJ2-3	TRBD1	CAWATGTGILPGRTDTQYF
TRBV5-1	TRBJ2-2	TRBD1	CASSSDRVGAGELFF
TRBV5-1	TRBJ1-3	NA	CASSLGVGHQSSGNTIYF
TRBV4-2	TRBJ2-5	TRBD2	CASSQEASGGETQYF
TRBV6-2/TRBV6-3	TRBJ1-2	NA	CASSRTYGYTF
TRBV12-3/TRBV12-4	TRBJ2-3	TRBD2	CASSRASGGLSDTQYF
TRBV7-3	TRBJ2-1	NA	CASSFDGKEQFF
TRBV5-1	TRBJ2-1	NA	CASSSTLGEQFF
TRBV27	TRBJ1-2	NA	CASSPQGLLYGYTF
TRBV20-1	TRBJ2-1	NA	CSARGFGNEQFF
TRBV12-3/TRBV12-4	TRBJ1-1	TRBD1	CASIRRGPLMNTEAFF